This T cell receptor (beta chain) comes out of a study of cytomegalovirus exposure and HLA in healthy donors. Whole-study results and caveats: For TCR beta chains, V- and J-gene trimming was later linked to a missense DCLRE1C variant. The authors later found TCR association rates varying by HLA locus, with DRB1 most and HLA-C fewest. A previous analysis found most TCR beta V segments productive roughly 87% or roughly 30% of the time. When a later analysis compared HLA-associated TCR beta chains with equally common others, the HLA-associated chains turned out to be more clonally expanded and to have lower generation probabilities.

Trimming cost V 2 bases and J 6 bases; bases outside gene matches: 9. The CDR3 loop spans 17 amino acids. Germline V gives CDR1 SEHNR, CDR2 FQNEAQ (reference sequence). Regarding this clone: No antigen is known for it.

The PCR used 60 Vbeta and 13 Jbeta primers. Only in-frame clones appear in the TCRdb table, and some are missing; sequencing was by immunoSEQ multiplex PCR. The profile shows about 160,000 clones, around 72% of them singletons. Sequencing input: PBMCs. The chain employs TRBV7-9 and TRBJ2-7, with TRBD2 matching 14 bases. This clonotype was obtained from a man aged 45-65 years in good health and CMV-seronegative. DNA of the CDR3: TGTGCCAGCAGCTTATATGGAAACGGACTAGCGGGGGGCGAGCAGTACTTC. Translated: CASSLYGNGLAGGEQYF.